The sequence of this T cell receptor beta chain was determined in a study of blood T cell repertoires in COVID-19. The overall study: COVID-19 samples, acute and convalescent, were from the United States, Italy and Spain.

The CDR3 loop spans 13 amino acids. CDR1 and CDR2 from the germline V gene are SGHRS and YFSETQ. V lost 4 bases, J lost 6 bases, and 10 bases lay in between. Authors' analysis steps: Cell counts per sample came from amplifying reference gene primers. Libraries were prepared by immunoSEQ multiplex PCR; TCRdb keeps only in-frame clonotypes and omits some of them. The V and J calls and the clone size are those of that table, but D and trimming were determined from the DNA. The table shows about 98,000 clones, with 81% occurring only once. J is TRBJ1-4 and V is TRBV5-1; D is uncertain. This receptor was identified in a woman over 75 with acute or convalescent COVID-19. Material for sequencing was peripheral blood. The CDR3, as DNA: TGCGCCAGCAGCCTGGGTCTTGATGAAAAACTGTTTTTT. The encoded protein is CASSLGLDEKLFF.